This TCR beta chain was documented in a study of lymphopenia after photon versus proton radiotherapy. Using immunoSEQ multiplex PCR, the repertoire was profiled, and TCRdb retains in-frame clones only, with some absent. Of about 12,000 clones listed, around 89% were seen once; the top ten hold roughly 3.5%. Looked up from germline, CDR1 is MNHEY and CDR2 is SMNVEV (reference sequence). V lost 3 bases to trimming and J lost 8 bases, with 5 bases between them. The CDR3 has 12 residues. The source material was peripheral blood, sampled from a patient treated with photon-based radiotherapy. This TCR was recovered from a man in his 60s with pancreatic cancer. The rearrangement joins TRBV27 to TRBJ1-6, with no clear D. CDR3 region: CASSFRDSPLHF. CDR3 coding DNA: TGTGCCAGCAGTTTTCGGGATTCACCCCTCCACTTT.